The clone carrying this T cell receptor beta chain has more than one count but fewer than ten. The data are from a study of blood T cells in healthy people across ages. Next came a second PCR, run for roughly 6 to 11 cycles, which used a sample-barcoded 5' primer along with a J-beta primer mix. A single record per CDR3 protein comes from TCRdb applying MiXCR to the 5' RACE reads. The sample holds 1.5 million to 2 million distinct CDR3 sequences, less than 50% seen once. Germline V gives CDR1 MNHEY, CDR2 SMNVEV (reference sequence). The CDR3 is 16 residues long. Unmatched junction bases numbered 10, after V lost 5 bases and J lost 5 bases.

The source material was blood. The rearrangement uses TRBV27 and TRBJ1-2; TRBD1 matches 11 bases. The clonotype originates from a middle-aged woman in good health. CDR3 sequence: CASSTRGTGGEYGYTF. The CDR3 coding sequence is TGTGCCAGCAGTACCCGTGGGACAGGGGGGGAGTATGGCTACACCTTC.